The clone carrying this T cell receptor beta chain was counted at least ten times. Its antigen remains unidentified. The sample originates from a study of T cells in Graves' hyperthyroidism and ophthalmopathy. General study results and limits: Expanded thyroid clonotypes (above 0.001) were mostly also found in blood.

J gave up 4 bases and V 3 bases, and 7 bases lay outside the gene matches. The CDR3 runs to 16 residues. Germline CDR1 is MDHEN and CDR2 is SYDVKM. TCR beta CDR3 region amplification was performed from RNA transcripts. A set of HTBI primers served as the primers for a first-round RT-PCR of the TCR CDR3. A single record per CDR3 protein comes from TCRdb applying MiXCR to the multiplex PCR reads. Of about 420,000 distinct CDR3 sequences detected, roughly 15% appear once; the ten largest clones hold 5% to 6%. The origin of this receptor is a young woman with Graves' hyperthyroidism. Sequenced material: blood. The chain combines TRBV28 with TRBJ1-5; TRBD1 matches at 9 bases. The CDR3 here is CASSLGQGYLNQPQHF. In DNA form, the CDR3 reads TGTGCCAGCAGTTTGGGACAGGGATACCTTAATCAGCCCCAGCATTTT. The entire variable domain, with the rest obtained from reference TRBV28 and TRBJ1-5, is as follows: DVKVTQSSRYLVKRTGEKVFLECVQDMDHENMFWYRQDPGLGLRLIYFSYDVKMKEKGDIPEGYSVSREKKERFSLILESASTNQTSMYLCASSLGQGYLNQPQHFGDGTRLSIL.